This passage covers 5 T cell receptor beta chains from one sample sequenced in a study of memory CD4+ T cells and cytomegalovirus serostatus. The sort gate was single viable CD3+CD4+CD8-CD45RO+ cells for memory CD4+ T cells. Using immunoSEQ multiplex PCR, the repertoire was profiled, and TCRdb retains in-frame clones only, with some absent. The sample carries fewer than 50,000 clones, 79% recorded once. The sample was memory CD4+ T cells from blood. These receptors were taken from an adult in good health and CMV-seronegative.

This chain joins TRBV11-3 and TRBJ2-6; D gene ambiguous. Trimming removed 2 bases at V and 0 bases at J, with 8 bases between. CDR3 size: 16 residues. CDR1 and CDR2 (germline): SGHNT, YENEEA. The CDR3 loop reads CASSLQSLSGANVLTF. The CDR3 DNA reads TGTGCCAGCAGCTTACAGTCCCTCTCTGGGGCCAACGTCCTGACTTTC.

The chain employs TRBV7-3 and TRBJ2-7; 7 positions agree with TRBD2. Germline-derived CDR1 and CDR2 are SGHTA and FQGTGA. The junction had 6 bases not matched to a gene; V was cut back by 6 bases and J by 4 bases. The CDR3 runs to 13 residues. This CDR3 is CASSKRDGYEQYF. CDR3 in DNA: TGTGCCAGCAGTAAGCGGGATGGGTACGAGCAGTACTTC. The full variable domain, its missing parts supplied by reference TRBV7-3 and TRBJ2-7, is GAGVSQTPSNKVTEKGKYVELRCDPISGHTALYWYRQSLGQGPEFLIYFQGTGAADDSGLPNDRFFAVRPEGSVSTLKIQRTERGDSAVYLCASSKRDGYEQYFGPGTRLTVT.

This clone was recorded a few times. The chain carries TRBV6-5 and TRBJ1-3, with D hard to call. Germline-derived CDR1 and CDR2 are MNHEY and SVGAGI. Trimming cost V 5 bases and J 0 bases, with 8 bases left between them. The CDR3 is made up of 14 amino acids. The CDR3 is CASSELLSGNTIYF. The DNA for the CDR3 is TGTGCCAGCAGTGAACTGCTCTCTGGAAACACCATATATTTT.

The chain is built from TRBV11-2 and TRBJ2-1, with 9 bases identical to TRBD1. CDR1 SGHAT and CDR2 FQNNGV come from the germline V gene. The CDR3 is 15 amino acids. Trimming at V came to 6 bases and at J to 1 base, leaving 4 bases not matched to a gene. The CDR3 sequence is CASRFDRGSYNEQFF. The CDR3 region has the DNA TGTGCCAGCAGATTCGACAGGGGGTCCTACAATGAGCAGTTCTTC.

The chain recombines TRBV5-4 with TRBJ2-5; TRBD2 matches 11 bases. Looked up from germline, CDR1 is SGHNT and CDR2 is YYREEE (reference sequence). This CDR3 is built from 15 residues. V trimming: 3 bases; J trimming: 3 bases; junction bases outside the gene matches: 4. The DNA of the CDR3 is TGTGCCAGCAGCTCAAAGACTAGCGGGAAAGAGACCCAGTACTTC. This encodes CASSSKTSGKETQYF.